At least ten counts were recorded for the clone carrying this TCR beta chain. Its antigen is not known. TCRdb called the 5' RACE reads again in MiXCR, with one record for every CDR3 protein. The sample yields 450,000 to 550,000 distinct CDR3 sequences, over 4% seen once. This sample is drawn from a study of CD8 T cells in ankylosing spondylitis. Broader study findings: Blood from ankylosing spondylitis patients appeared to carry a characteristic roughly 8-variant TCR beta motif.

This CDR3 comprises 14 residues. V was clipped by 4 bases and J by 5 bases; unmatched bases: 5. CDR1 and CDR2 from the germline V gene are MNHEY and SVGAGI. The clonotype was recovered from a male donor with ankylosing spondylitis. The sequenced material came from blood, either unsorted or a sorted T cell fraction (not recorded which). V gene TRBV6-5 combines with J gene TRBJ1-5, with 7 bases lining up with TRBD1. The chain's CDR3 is CASSFSRGDQPQHF. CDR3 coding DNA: TGTGCCAGCAGTTTCTCCAGGGGGGATCAGCCCCAGCATTTT.